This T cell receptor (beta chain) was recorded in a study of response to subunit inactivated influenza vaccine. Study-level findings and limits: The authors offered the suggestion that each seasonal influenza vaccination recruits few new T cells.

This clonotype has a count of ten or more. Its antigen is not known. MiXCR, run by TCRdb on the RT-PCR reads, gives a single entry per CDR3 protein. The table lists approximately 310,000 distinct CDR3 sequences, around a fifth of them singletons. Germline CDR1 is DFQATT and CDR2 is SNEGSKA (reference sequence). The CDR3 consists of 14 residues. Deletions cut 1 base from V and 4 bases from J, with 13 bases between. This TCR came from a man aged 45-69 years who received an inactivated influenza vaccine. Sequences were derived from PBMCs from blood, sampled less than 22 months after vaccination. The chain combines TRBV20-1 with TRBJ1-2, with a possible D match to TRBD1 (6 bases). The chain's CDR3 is CSARARGGGYGYTF. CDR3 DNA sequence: TGCAGTGCTAGAGCCCGAGGGGGGGGCTATGGCTACACCTTC.